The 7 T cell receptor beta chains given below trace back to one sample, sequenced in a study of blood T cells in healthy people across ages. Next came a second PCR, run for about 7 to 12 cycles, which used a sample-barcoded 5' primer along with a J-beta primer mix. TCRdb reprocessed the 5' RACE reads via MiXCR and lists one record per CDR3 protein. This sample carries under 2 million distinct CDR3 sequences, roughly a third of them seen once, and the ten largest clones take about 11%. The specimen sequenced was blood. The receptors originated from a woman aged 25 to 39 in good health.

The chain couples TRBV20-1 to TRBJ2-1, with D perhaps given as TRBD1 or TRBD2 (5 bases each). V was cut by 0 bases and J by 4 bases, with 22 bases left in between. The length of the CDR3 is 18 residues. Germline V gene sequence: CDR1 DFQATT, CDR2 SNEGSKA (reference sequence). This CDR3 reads CSARDSTKDRWGYNEQFF. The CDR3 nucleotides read TGCAGTGCTAGAGATTCAACAAAAGACCGGTGGGGGTACAATGAGCAGTTCTTC.

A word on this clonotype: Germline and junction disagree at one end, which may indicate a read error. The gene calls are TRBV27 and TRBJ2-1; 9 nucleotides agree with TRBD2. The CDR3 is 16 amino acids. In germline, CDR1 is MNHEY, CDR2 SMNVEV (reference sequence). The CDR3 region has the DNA TGTGCCAGCGGATATATAGGGACTAGCAGCCCCAATGAGCAGATCTTC. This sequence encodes CASGYIGTSSPNEQIF.

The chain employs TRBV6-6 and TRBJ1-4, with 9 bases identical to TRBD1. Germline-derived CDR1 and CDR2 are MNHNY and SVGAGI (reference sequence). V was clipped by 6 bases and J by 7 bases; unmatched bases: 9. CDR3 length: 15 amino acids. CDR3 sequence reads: CASRRTGTGSEKLFF. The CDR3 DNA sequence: TGTGCCAGCAGACGTACCGGGACAGGGAGTGAAAAACTGTTTTTT.

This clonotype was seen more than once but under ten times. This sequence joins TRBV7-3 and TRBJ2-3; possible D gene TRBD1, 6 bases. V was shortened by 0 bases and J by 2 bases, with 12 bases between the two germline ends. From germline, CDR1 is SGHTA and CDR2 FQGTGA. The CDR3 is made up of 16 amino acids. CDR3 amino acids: CASSLTTGAFTDTQYF. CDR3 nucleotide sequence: TGTGCCAGCAGCTTAACGACAGGAGCCTTCACAGATACGCAGTATTTT.

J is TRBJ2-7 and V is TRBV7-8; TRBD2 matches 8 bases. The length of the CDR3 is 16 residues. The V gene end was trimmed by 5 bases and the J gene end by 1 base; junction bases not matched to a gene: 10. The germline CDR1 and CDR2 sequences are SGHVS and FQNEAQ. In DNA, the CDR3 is TGTGCCAGCAGCCCGGGGGGGGAGGCCCTTTCCTACGAGCAGTACTTC. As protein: CASSPGGEALSYEQYF.

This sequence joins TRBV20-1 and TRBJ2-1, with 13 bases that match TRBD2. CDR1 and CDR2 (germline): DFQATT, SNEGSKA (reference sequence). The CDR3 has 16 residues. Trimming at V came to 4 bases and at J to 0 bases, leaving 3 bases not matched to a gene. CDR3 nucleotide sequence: TGCAGTGCTATAGGGACTAGCGGGGACTCCTACAATGAGCAGTTCTTC. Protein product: CSAIGTSGDSYNEQFF.

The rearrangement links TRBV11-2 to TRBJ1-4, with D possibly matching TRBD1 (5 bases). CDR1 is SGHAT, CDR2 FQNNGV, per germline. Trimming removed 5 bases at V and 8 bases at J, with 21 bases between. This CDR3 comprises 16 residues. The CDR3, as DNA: TGTGCCAGCAGCCCGGGCCGTGGGGGTCGAGGAGAAAAACTGTTTTTT. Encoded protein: CASSPGRGGRGEKLFF.